The rows below give T cell receptor beta chains drawn from one sample of a study of blood T cell repertoires in COVID-19. Clones were sequenced by immunoSEQ multiplex PCR, and TCRdb holds only the in-frame ones, with some missing. The sample holds about 34,000 clones, 85% seen once. Sequenced material: peripheral blood. The receptor set was obtained from a human donor with acute or convalescent COVID-19. The donor label of this sample is uncertain. Each CDR3 is given with its conserved first and last residue. The D gene is left open where the match is weak. The size of a clone is reported for some rows only, either as once, few or many, or as a class for expanded clones.

D gene: .
J gene: TRBJ1-6
clone size: once
V gene: TRBV9
CDR3 length: 13
CDR3 DNA: TGTGCCAGCAGCGTAGTGGAGAATTCACCCCTCCACTTT
CDR3 protein: CASSVVENSPLHF

D gene: .
J gene: TRBJ2-2
clone size: .
V gene: TRBV2
CDR3 length: 12
CDR3 DNA: TGTGCCAGCAGTAGACTTGGCGGGGAGCTGTTTTTT
CDR3 protein: CASSRLGGELFF

D gene: TRBD1
J gene: TRBJ2-1
clone size: .
V gene: TRBV11-2
CDR3 length: 13
CDR3 DNA: TGTGCCAGCAGCCTGGGACAGGAAAATGAGCAGTTCTTC
CDR3 protein: CASSLGQENEQFF

D gene: TRBD1
J gene: TRBJ2-2
clone size: once
V gene: TRBV7-9
CDR3 length: 13
CDR3 DNA: TGTGCCAGCAGACAGGGGTCCGGCGGGGAGCTGTTTTTT
CDR3 protein: CASRQGSGGELFF

D gene: .
J gene: TRBJ1-2
clone size: few
V gene: TRBV19
CDR3 length: 11
CDR3 DNA: TGTGCCACATCAAAATCCTATGGCTACACCTTC
CDR3 protein: CATSKSYGYTF

D gene: .
J gene: TRBJ1-4
clone size: .
V gene: TRBV7-9
CDR3 length: 19
CDR3 DNA: TGTGCCAGCAGCTTGGATTCCGCGGGCCCCGGGGGAACTAATGAAAAACTGTTTTTT
CDR3 protein: CASSLDSAGPGGTNEKLFF

D gene: TRBD2
J gene: TRBJ2-3
clone size: .
V gene: TRBV7-2
CDR3 length: 17
CDR3 DNA: TGTGCCAGCAGTAGTCGGGTGTTGGCGGGAGGATCAGATACGCAGTATTTT
CDR3 protein: CASSSRVLAGGSDTQYF

D gene: .
J gene: TRBJ2-7
clone size: .
V gene: TRBV6-6
CDR3 length: 14
CDR3 DNA: TGTGCCGGCGCCGTAGGGACACCTATCTACGAGCAGTACTTC
CDR3 protein: CAGAVGTPIYEQYF

D gene: TRBD2
J gene: TRBJ2-3
clone size: .
V gene: TRBV29-1
CDR3 length: 15
CDR3 DNA: TGCAGCGTGCGCGGACTAGCGGGAGGTGGAGATACGCAGTATTTT
CDR3 protein: CSVRGLAGGGDTQYF

D gene: TRBD1
J gene: TRBJ1-1
clone size: .
V gene: TRBV2
CDR3 length: 13
CDR3 DNA: TGTGCCAGCAGTGCACAGGGGGACACTGAAGCTTTCTTT
CDR3 protein: CASSAQGDTEAFF

D gene: .
J gene: TRBJ1-1
clone size: .
V gene: TRBV12-5
CDR3 length: 14
CDR3 DNA: TGTGCTAGTGGCTTGGGGGGCGTGAACACTGAAGCTTTCTTT
CDR3 protein: CASGLGGVNTEAFF

D gene: .
J gene: TRBJ1-1
clone size: .
V gene: TRBV18
CDR3 length: 14
CDR3 DNA: TGTGCCAGCTCTTTCCAGGGAGGGGACACTGAAGCTTTCTTT
CDR3 protein: CASSFQGGDTEAFF

D gene: .
J gene: TRBJ2-7
clone size: .
V gene: TRBV19
CDR3 length: 14
CDR3 DNA: TGTGCCAGTAGTATTCGCCTTACGGGCTACGAGCAGTACTTC
CDR3 protein: CASSIRLTGYEQYF

D gene: .
J gene: TRBJ1-6
clone size: .
V gene: TRBV25-1
CDR3 length: 14
CDR3 DNA: TGTGCCAGCAGTAACCAGGGTATCAATTCACCCCTCCACTTT
CDR3 protein: CASSNQGINSPLHF

D gene: .
J gene: TRBJ1-2
clone size: .
V gene: TRBV13
CDR3 length: 15
CDR3 DNA: TGTGCCAGCAGCTTATATGGAGACAGCAACTATGGCTACACCTTC
CDR3 protein: CASSLYGDSNYGYTF

D gene: .
J gene: TRBJ2-3
clone size: .
V gene: TRBV24-1
CDR3 length: 14
CDR3 DNA: TGTGCCACCAGTGACCTTCTTAGCACAGATACGCAGTATTTT
CDR3 protein: CATSDLLSTDTQYF

D gene: .
J gene: TRBJ1-2
clone size: .
V gene: TRBV30
CDR3 length: 12
CDR3 DNA: TGTGCCTGGAGTGTTCTTCGTAGCGGCTACACCTTC
CDR3 protein: CAWSVLRSGYTF

D gene: .
J gene: TRBJ2-5
clone size: .
V gene: TRBV5-1
CDR3 length: 14
CDR3 DNA: TGCGCCAGCAGCTTGGGAGTTGGGGCAGAGACCCAGTACTTC
CDR3 protein: CASSLGVGAETQYF

D gene: TRBD1
J gene: TRBJ1-5
clone size: .
V gene: TRBV18
CDR3 length: 14
CDR3 DNA: TGTGCCAGCTCACCCACAGGGGGGAGGCAGCCCCAGCATTTT
CDR3 protein: CASSPTGGRQPQHF

D gene: TRBD1
J gene: TRBJ1-1
clone size: .
V gene: TRBV11-2
CDR3 length: 14
CDR3 DNA: TGTGCCAGCAGGACAGGGGGATTGAACACTGAAGCTTTCTTT
CDR3 protein: CASRTGGLNTEAFF

D gene: .
J gene: TRBJ2-5
clone size: .
V gene: TRBV9
CDR3 length: 13
CDR3 DNA: TGTGCCAGCAGCGTAACTGGTTTGGAGACCCAGTACTTC
CDR3 protein: CASSVTGLETQYF

D gene: TRBD2
J gene: TRBJ2-3
clone size: .
V gene: TRBV20-1
CDR3 length: 15
CDR3 DNA: TGCAGTGCTAGTGAAGGTAGCGGGGGCACAGATACGCAGTATTTT
CDR3 protein: CSASEGSGGTDTQYF

D gene: TRBD1
J gene: TRBJ2-7
clone size: .
V gene: TRBV27
CDR3 length: 14
CDR3 DNA: TGTGCCAGCAGTTTTGACAGGGGTACCTACGAGCAGTACTTC
CDR3 protein: CASSFDRGTYEQYF

D gene: .
J gene: TRBJ2-3
clone size: .
V gene: TRBV5-1
CDR3 length: 14
CDR3 DNA: TGCGCCAGCAGCTTGGGACAAGCTCGAGATACGCAGTATTTT
CDR3 protein: CASSLGQARDTQYF

D gene: .
J gene: TRBJ1-4
clone size: .
V gene: TRBV5-5
CDR3 length: 16
CDR3 DNA: TGTGCCAGCAGCTTACTCCAGGGCCCAACTAATGAAAAACTGTTTTTT
CDR3 protein: CASSLLQGPTNEKLFF

D gene: .
J gene: TRBJ1-1
clone size: .
V gene: TRBV6-5
CDR3 length: 15
CDR3 DNA: TGTGCCAGCAGTTACTCGACGGGGATTGAGGCTGAAGCTTTCTTT
CDR3 protein: CASSYSTGIEAEAFF

D gene: .
J gene: TRBJ2-7
clone size: .
V gene: TRBV10-3
CDR3 length: 15
CDR3 DNA: TGTGCCATCAGTGAGTCGGCAGGGGGAGGATACGAGCAGTACTTC
CDR3 protein: CAISESAGGGYEQYF

D gene: .
J gene: TRBJ2-5
clone size: .
V gene: TRBV3-1/TRBV3-2
CDR3 length: 16
CDR3 DNA: TGTGCCAGCAGCCACCTCCGCGGACCAACAGGGGAGACCCAGTACTTC
CDR3 protein: CASSHLRGPTGETQYF

D gene: .
J gene: TRBJ1-1
clone size: .
V gene: TRBV7-3
CDR3 length: 13
CDR3 DNA: TGTGCCAGCAGCCAAAACAGGAACACTGAAGCTTTCTTT
CDR3 protein: CASSQNRNTEAFF

D gene: .
J gene: TRBJ1-5
clone size: .
V gene: TRBV2
CDR3 length: 14
CDR3 DNA: TGTGCCAGCAAGGACAGTTCTAGCAATCAGCCCCAGCATTTT
CDR3 protein: CASKDSSSNQPQHF

D gene: .
J gene: TRBJ2-3
clone size: .
V gene: TRBV7-2
CDR3 length: 15
CDR3 DNA: TGTGCCAGCAGCTTAGTGGGCATTAGCACAGATACGCAGTATTTT
CDR3 protein: CASSLVGISTDTQYF

D gene: .
J gene: TRBJ1-2
clone size: .
V gene: TRBV5-6
CDR3 length: 12
CDR3 DNA: TGTGCCAGCAGCCATCAGGGAGGGGGCTACACCTTC
CDR3 protein: CASSHQGGGYTF

D gene: .
J gene: TRBJ2-7
clone size: .
V gene: TRBV11-3
CDR3 length: 15
CDR3 DNA: TGTGCCAGCAGCTTAGAGGTCGCGAGTTCCTACGAGCAGTACTTC
CDR3 protein: CASSLEVASSYEQYF

D gene: .
J gene: TRBJ1-2
clone size: once
V gene: TRBV11-2
CDR3 length: 14
CDR3 DNA: TGTGCCAGCAGCTTAGGGGGCTACCTCGAAGGCTACACCTTC
CDR3 protein: CASSLGGYLEGYTF

D gene: .
J gene: TRBJ2-5
clone size: once
V gene: TRBV3-1/TRBV3-2
CDR3 length: 13
CDR3 DNA: TGTGCCAGCAGCCTCGCGGGACCTAAGGCCCAGTACTTC
CDR3 protein: CASSLAGPKAQYF

D gene: .
J gene: TRBJ1-2
clone size: .
V gene: TRBV19
CDR3 length: 16
CDR3 DNA: TGTGCCAGTAGTATGTTCGGACAGAGAACTAACTATGGCTACACCTTC
CDR3 protein: CASSMFGQRTNYGYTF

D gene: TRBD1
J gene: TRBJ1-1
clone size: .
V gene: TRBV4-3
CDR3 length: 17
CDR3 DNA: TGCGCCAGCAGCCAAGTGTTTCAGGGGGCAGGAGGCACTGAAGCTTTCTTT
CDR3 protein: CASSQVFQGAGGTEAFF

D gene: .
J gene: TRBJ2-3
clone size: .
V gene: TRBV13
CDR3 length: 13
CDR3 DNA: TGTGCCAGCAGCTCCGCGGGTGGAGATACGCAGTATTTT
CDR3 protein: CASSSAGGDTQYF

D gene: TRBD2
J gene: TRBJ2-2
clone size: .
V gene: TRBV6-1
CDR3 length: 17
CDR3 DNA: TGTGCCAGCAGTGCCCCATGGGTAGCGGGCTACACCGGGGAGCTGTTTTTT
CDR3 protein: CASSAPWVAGYTGELFF

D gene: .
J gene: TRBJ2-7
clone size: once
V gene: TRBV27
CDR3 length: 14
CDR3 DNA: TGTGCCAGCAGTCGAGACAGGCACCTCTACGAGCAGTACTTC
CDR3 protein: CASSRDRHLYEQYF

D gene: .
J gene: TRBJ2-5
clone size: .
V gene: TRBV30
CDR3 length: 14
CDR3 DNA: TGTGCCTGGAGTAGAGGGGCAGGAGGGGAGACCCAGTACTTC
CDR3 protein: CAWSRGAGGETQYF

D gene: .
J gene: TRBJ2-3
clone size: .
V gene: TRBV7-2
CDR3 length: 14
CDR3 DNA: TGTGCCAGCAGCACCTACTCAAGCACAGATACGCAGTATTTT
CDR3 protein: CASSTYSSTDTQYF

D gene: TRBD2
J gene: TRBJ2-1
clone size: once
V gene: TRBV6-6
CDR3 length: 15
CDR3 DNA: TGTGCCAGCAGTTACTTAGCGGGAGGGGGGCAGGAGCAGTTCTTC
CDR3 protein: CASSYLAGGGQEQFF

D gene: .
J gene: TRBJ1-3
clone size: .
V gene: TRBV2
CDR3 length: 15
CDR3 DNA: TGTGCCAGCAGTGGAGCCACAAGCTCTGGAAACACCATATATTTT
CDR3 protein: CASSGATSSGNTIYF

D gene: .
J gene: TRBJ2-5
clone size: once
V gene: TRBV19
CDR3 length: 15
CDR3 DNA: TGTGCCAGTAGCTTCTCTGGGGGGGGCGGGGAGACCCAGTACTTC
CDR3 protein: CASSFSGGGGETQYF

D gene: .
J gene: TRBJ2-5
clone size: .
V gene: TRBV30
CDR3 length: 11
CDR3 DNA: TGTGCCTGGGCTAGCGTGGAGACCCAGTACTTC
CDR3 protein: CAWASVETQYF

D gene: .
J gene: TRBJ2-1
clone size: .
V gene: TRBV19
CDR3 length: 11
CDR3 DNA: TGTGCCAGTAGTATAAGGGGGTCCTGGGTCTTC
CDR3 protein: CASSIRGSWVF

D gene: .
J gene: TRBJ2-2
clone size: .
V gene: TRBV5-1
CDR3 length: 15
CDR3 DNA: TGCGCCAGCAGCTTGGTCGCCACTAACACCGGGGAGCTGTTTTTT
CDR3 protein: CASSLVATNTGELFF

D gene: .
J gene: TRBJ1-2
clone size: .
V gene: TRBV7-2
CDR3 length: 14
CDR3 DNA: TGTGCCAGCAGCTTAGGGGGGCTCTCTTATGGCTACACCTTC
CDR3 protein: CASSLGGLSYGYTF

D gene: TRBD1
J gene: TRBJ1-2
clone size: .
V gene: TRBV19
CDR3 length: 14
CDR3 DNA: TGTGCCAGTAGCCGGACAGGGGGTCTCTATGGCTACACCTTC
CDR3 protein: CASSRTGGLYGYTF

D gene: TRBD2
J gene: TRBJ2-7
clone size: .
V gene: TRBV19
CDR3 length: 14
CDR3 DNA: TGTGCCAGTAGTACACTAGCGTCCCGCTACGAGCAGTACTTC
CDR3 protein: CASSTLASRYEQYF

D gene: .
J gene: TRBJ1-5
clone size: .
V gene: TRBV28
CDR3 length: 16
CDR3 DNA: TGTGCCAGCAGTTTGGAGATTTGGGGAAGGGGTCAGCCCCAGCATTTT
CDR3 protein: CASSLEIWGRGQPQHF